This T cell receptor (beta chain) came from a study of early T cells in non-severe SARS-CoV-2 infection. About the study: Chains were not paired, and sequencing was done on bulk RNA from unsorted whole blood. Whole-study findings and limits: Anti-spike CD8 specificities were favored by VDJdb matching, whose results missed private and CD4 specificities.

There are many counts of this clonotype. Its target is not known. Germline loops: CDR1 SQVTM, CDR2 ANQGSEA. With 1 base removed from V and 0 bases from J, the gap between germline ends came to 10 bases. The CDR3 runs 15 residues. One entry per CDR3 protein, called by TCRdb with MiXCR from the 5' RACE reads. This table holds about 49,000 distinct CDR3 sequences, less than 4.5% found once. The specimen sequenced was whole blood. The TCR originated in an adult who was a healthcare worker with PCR-confirmed SARS-CoV-2 infection or an uninfected control (not recorded which). This chain connects TRBV29-1 to TRBJ1-3; D is unclear. The CDR3 region has the DNA TGCAGCGTTGAAGCCCCCCCGGTCTCTGGAAACACCATATATTTT. Translated, it gives CSVEAPPVSGNTIYF.